Presented here are 28 T cell receptor beta chains from one specimen sequenced in a study of T cells after yellow fever vaccination. MiXCR, run by TCRdb on the 5' RACE reads, gives a single entry per CDR3 protein. The data hold 250,000 to 400,000 distinct CDR3 sequences, with 4% to 5.5% observed a single time. The source material was PBMCs, sampled 15 days after the yellow fever booster vaccination. These TCRs come from a man aged 18 to 35 who received the YFV17D yellow fever vaccine.

This clonotype occurred a few times. V gene TRBV6-5 combines with J gene TRBJ2-1; 7 bases line up with TRBD1. Germline CDR1 MNHEY, CDR2 SVGAGI. The length of the CDR3 is 16 residues. V was clipped by 6 bases and J by 0 bases; unmatched bases: 8. The CDR3 spells CASSKEGQISYNEQFF. DNA for the CDR3: TGTGCCAGCAGCAAAGAGGGACAGATCTCCTACAATGAGCAGTTCTTC.

This chain joins TRBV10-3 and TRBJ1-5, with D possibly matching TRBD1 (5 bases). Trimming took 2 bases from V and 5 from J, leaving 10 bases between them. The V gene's germline CDR1 is ENHRY and CDR2 SYGVKD. This CDR3 contains 14 residues. The CDR3 sequence: CAISEQGMDQPQHF. The CDR3 DNA reads TGTGCCATCAGTGAGCAGGGTATGGATCAGCCCCAGCATTTT.

In this sample, this clonotype turned up a few times. The chain uses TRBV24-1 and TRBJ1-1; the D gene is possibly TRBD1 (5 bases). Germline values: CDR1 KGHDR, CDR2 SFDVKD. Trimming removed 9 bases at V and 1 base at J, with 14 bases between. The CDR3 is 14 residues long. The CDR3 DNA is TGTGCCACCTCCCGGGGAGGGACGAACACTGAAGCTTTCTTT. Translated, it gives CATSRGGTNTEAFF.

This clonotype was picked up many times. The chain links TRBV4-3 to TRBJ1-6, with D unresolved. The CDR3 extends over 13 amino acids. Germline CDR1 reads LGHNA; CDR2 reads YSLEER. V was cut by 0 bases and J by 9 bases, with 6 bases left in between. The CDR3 DNA reads TGCGCCAGCAGCCAAGATGAGGGTTCACCCCTCCACTTT. Translation gives CASSQDEGSPLHF.

The sample holds a few counts of this clonotype. The V gene is TRBV12-3 or TRBV12-4, the J gene TRBJ1-5; D possibly corresponds to TRBD1 (5 bases). The CDR3 has 15 amino acids. The ends were cut back, 1 base at V and 3 bases at J, with 10 bases in the middle. CDR3 protein: CASSLVGDLNQPQHF. Here the CDR3 DNA reads TGTGCCAGCAGTTTAGTAGGGGACCTCAATCAGCCCCAGCATTTT.

This clonotype was seen repeatedly, ten times or more. The chain has TRBV9 and TRBJ1-1; D gene ambiguous. The CDR3 spans 13 residues. Germline CDR1 and CDR2: SGDLS and YYNGEE. The germline V and J ends were trimmed by 4 bases and 8 bases, with 15 bases remaining between them. CDR3 in DNA: TGTGCCAGCAGCTCCTCGCCCTGGGAAGAAGCTTTCTTT. Protein product: CASSSSPWEEAFF.

The chain combines TRBV11-2 with TRBJ1-6; D might be TRBD1 (5 bases). Trimming stripped 5 bases from V and 9 bases from J, with 17 bases between. Germline CDR1 reads SGHAT; CDR2 reads FQNNGV. The CDR3 has 15 amino acids. The CDR3 sequence is CASSLPPGRGSPLHF. In nucleotides, the CDR3 is TGTGCCAGCAGCCTCCCCCCAGGGCGCGGTTCACCCCTCCACTTT.

The rearrangement uses TRBV12-5 and TRBJ2-4, with a weak D call TRBD1 (5 bases). Germline CDR1 is LGHNT and CDR2 is FRNRAP. V lost 2 bases to trimming and J lost 6 bases, with 8 bases between them. The CDR3 runs to 13 residues. The CDR3 region has the DNA TGTGCTAGTGGTTTGCCACAGGTAAACATTCAGTACTTC. It translates to CASGLPQVNIQYF.

This rearrangement joins TRBV2 to TRBJ1-4; D is unresolved. This CDR3 spans 14 amino acids. Looked up from germline, CDR1 is SNHLY and CDR2 is FYNNEI. V dropped 5 bases and J dropped 10 bases, with 17 bases sitting between them. CDR3 nucleotide sequence: TGTGCCAGCAGTCCCGACCCCGCGGCCGGAAAACTGTTTTTT. Translated, it gives CASSPDPAAGKLFF.

This clonotype was detected only a few times. This chain links TRBV7-3 with TRBJ2-1; D possibly corresponds to TRBD2 (7 bases). The CDR3 covers 14 residues. Per germline, CDR1 SGHTA and CDR2 FQGTGA. Deletions cut 2 bases from V and 8 bases from J, with 13 bases between. The DNA of the CDR3 is TGTGCCAGCAGCTTAGGTGGGGGGGGCTATGAGCAGTTCTTC. It is translated as CASSLGGGGYEQFF.

This clonotype has ten or more counts. V gene TRBV7-9 combines with J gene TRBJ2-7, with D perhaps matching TRBD1 or TRBD2 (5 bases each). From germline, CDR1 is SEHNR and CDR2 FQNEAQ (reference sequence). The V gene lost 1 base and the J gene lost 2 bases, with 12 bases spanning the gap. This CDR3 is built from 15 residues. The CDR3 bases are TGTGCCAGCAGCTTAGAGGTTGGGGGAACCTACGAGCAGTACTTC. Amino acids: CASSLEVGGTYEQYF.

This clonotype was detected a few times. V is TRBV15 and J is TRBJ2-5; 7 positions agree with TRBD1. The CDR3 totals 14 residues. Trimming took 5 bases from V and 5 from J; bases not matched to a gene: 8. The germline CDR1 and CDR2 sequences are LNHNV and YYDKDF (reference sequence). The CDR3 reads CATSARTGAETQYF. The CDR3 coding sequence is TGTGCCACCAGCGCCCGGACAGGAGCGGAGACCCAGTACTTC. The entire variable domain, with the rest obtained from reference TRBV15 and TRBJ2-5, is as follows: DAMVIQNPRYQVTQFGKPVTLSCSQTLNHNVMYWYQQKSSQAPKLLFHYYDKDFNNEADTPDNFQSRRPNTSFCFLDIRSPGLGDTAMYLCATSARTGAETQYFGPGTRLLVL.

This clonotype was recorded at least ten times. The V call is TRBV7-6, the J call TRBJ2-5; 7 bases map to TRBD2. The germline CDR1 and CDR2 sequences are SGHVS and FNYEAQ. This CDR3 contains 15 residues. V dropped 7 bases and J dropped 5; count of bases not matched to a gene: 13. The DNA for the CDR3 is TGTGCCAGCACCCTAGCGGCTAGCCGGGGGGAGACCCAGTACTTC. Residues: CASTLAASRGETQYF.

The V call is TRBV12-3 or TRBV12-4, the J call TRBJ2-3; 10 positions match TRBD1. This CDR3 has 16 amino acids. With V trimmed by 5 bases and J by 6 bases, 11 bases remained unmatched. CDR3 sequence: CASSTPRDRGPDTQYF. The CDR3 DNA is TGTGCCAGCAGTACCCCAAGGGACAGGGGTCCCGATACGCAGTATTTT.

This clonotype was recorded a few times. V gene TRBV5-1 combines with J gene TRBJ2-2; D uncertain. V lost 6 bases and J lost 3, with 9 bases in between. CDR3 length: 13 residues. CDR1 is SGHRS and CDR2 is YFSETQ in the germline V gene. CDR3 sequence (DNA): TGCGCCAGCATGGGGTCCGACACCGGGGAGCTGTTTTTT. Amino acids: CASMGSDTGELFF.

This clonotype has just a few counts. V and J are TRBV5-1 and TRBJ2-3; 8 bases line up with TRBD2. The CDR3 sequence is 18 residues long. CDR1 is SGHRS, CDR2 YFSETQ, per germline. The ends lost 0 bases at V and 0 bases at J; junction bases unmatched: 9. Here the CDR3 DNA reads TGCGCCAGCAGCTTGGGTAGTAGCGGGGATTCTAGCACAGATACGCAGTATTTT. Its translation is CASSLGSSGDSSTDTQYF.

V is TRBV10-3 and J is TRBJ2-5; the match to TRBD2 covers 7 bases. V shed 0 bases and J 0 bases; nucleotides not matched to a gene: 13. The germline V gene encodes CDR1 ENHRY and CDR2 SYGVKD. The CDR3 totals 19 residues. The CDR3 reads CAISESTREERQYQETQYF. The DNA for the CDR3 is TGTGCCATCAGTGAGTCGACTCGGGAGGAGCGGCAGTACCAAGAGACCCAGTACTTC.

This chain connects TRBV9 to TRBJ2-1, with 7 bases that match TRBD1. V was clipped by 5 bases and J by 7 bases; unmatched bases: 12. There are 15 residues in the CDR3. Germline CDR1 is SGDLS and CDR2 is YYNGEE. In nucleotides, the CDR3 is TGTGCCAGCAGAAGGGGGCCAGCCAGCACTAATGAGCAGTTCTTC. Translated: CASRRGPASTNEQFF.

In this sample, this clonotype turned up many times. This chain connects TRBV6-6 to TRBJ1-5, with 8 nucleotides matching TRBD1. The CDR3 sequence is 15 residues long. The V gene end was trimmed by 6 bases and the J gene end by 0 bases; junction bases not matched to a gene: 4. Germline assignment: CDR1 MNHNY and CDR2 SVGAGI (reference sequence). The CDR3 reads CASSGTGYSNQPQHF. The CDR3 nucleotides read TGTGCCAGCAGCGGGACAGGTTATAGCAATCAGCCCCAGCATTTT.

This clonotype has at least ten counts. The V gene is TRBV7-8, the J gene TRBJ2-6, with TRBD2 as a possible D gene (6 bases). The V end lost 1 base, the J end lost 3 bases, and 10 bases lay between the germline ends. The CDR3 runs to 16 residues. Germline CDR1 reads SGHVS; CDR2 reads FQNEAQ. CDR3: CASSLVPGVGANVLTF. CDR3 DNA sequence: TGTGCCAGCAGCTTAGTGCCGGGGGTTGGGGCCAACGTCCTGACTTTC.

This clonotype was detected many times. The CDR3 DNA follows: TGTGCCAGCAGCTTAGCGCGGCTGGACAATGAGCAGTTCTTC. Encoded protein: CASSLARLDNEQFF. The V gene is TRBV7-2, the J gene TRBJ2-1; no clear D. This CDR3 is built from 14 residues. Looked up from germline, CDR1 is SGHTA and CDR2 is FQGNSA. The germline V and J ends were trimmed by 0 bases and 5 bases, with 8 bases remaining between them.

This clonotype was seen many times. The gene calls are TRBV10-3 and TRBJ2-5; the D gene is possibly TRBD2 (6 bases). Trimming shortened V by 5 bases and J by 4 bases, and 11 bases separated the two germline ends. Per the germline V gene, CDR1 is ENHRY and CDR2 is SYGVKD. The CDR3 loop spans 13 amino acids. The DNA for the CDR3 is TGTGCCATCAGTCCAGCAGCGGGAGAGACCCAGTACTTC. Protein: CAISPAAGETQYF.

The chain is built from TRBV7-9 and TRBJ2-1; D possibly matches TRBD1 or TRBD2 (5 bases each). V gave up 2 bases and J gave up 9 bases, with 11 bases separating them. This CDR3 region has 13 residues. Germline CDR1 and CDR2: SEHNR and FQNEAQ (reference sequence). CDR3 nucleotides: TGTGCCAGCAGCTTACCACCCGGGGCTGAGCAGTTCTTC. Encoded protein: CASSLPPGAEQFF. The variable domain in full, completed from reference TRBV7-9 and TRBJ2-1, reads DTGVSQNPRHKITKRGQNVTFRCDPISEHNRLYWYRQTLGQGPEFLTYFQNEAQLEKSRLLSDRFSAERPKGSFSTLEIQRTEQGDSAMYLCASSLPPGAEQFFGPGTRLTVL.

In its sample, this clonotype was seen many times. The J gene is TRBJ2-5, the V gene TRBV6-6; 9 bases match TRBD2. Germline lookup yields CDR1 MNHNY and CDR2 SVGAGI (reference sequence). The CDR3 has 16 amino acids. J gave up 2 bases and V 2 bases, and 6 bases lay outside the gene matches. The CDR3 sequence: CASSYESSGDQETQYF. CDR3 nucleotide sequence: TGTGCCAGCAGTTACGAGTCTAGCGGGGATCAAGAGACCCAGTACTTC.

V and J are TRBV3-1 and TRBJ1-1; the D is unclear. This CDR3 contains 13 residues. Germline CDR1 LGHDT, CDR2 YNNKEL (reference sequence). Trimming shortened V by 3 bases and J by 4 bases, and 9 bases separated the two germline ends. The CDR3 DNA reads TGTGCCAGCAGCCAGTCTGAAGGCACTGAAGCTTTCTTT. The encoded protein is CASSQSEGTEAFF.

This clonotype was counted between two and nine times. The chain carries TRBV7-9 and TRBJ1-1, with 8 bases matching TRBD1. Germline CDR1 is SEHNR and CDR2 is FQNEAQ (reference sequence). CDR3 length: 14 residues. Losses at the gene ends were 5 bases for V and 4 bases for J; bases not matched to a gene: 6. CDR3 region: CASSQWTGPTEAFF. CDR3 sequence (DNA): TGTGCCAGCAGCCAATGGACAGGGCCCACTGAAGCTTTCTTT.

This clonotype was seen only a few times. This sequence joins TRBV20-1 and TRBJ1-5, with 7 bases lining up with TRBD1. Germline CDR1 and CDR2: DFQATT and SNEGSKA (reference sequence). J was trimmed by 6 bases and V by 6 bases; bases with no gene match: 5. This CDR3 is built from 12 residues. CDR3 coding DNA: TGCAGTGCCCAGGGACAGATTCAGCCCCAGCATTTT. Translated: CSAQGQIQPQHF.

The J gene is TRBJ2-7, the V gene TRBV20-1; no firm D call. The V gene's germline CDR1 is DFQATT and CDR2 SNEGSKA (reference sequence). The V and J ends lost 0 bases and 4 bases respectively, with 4 bases between them. The CDR3 loop spans 11 amino acids. CDR3 in amino acids: CSARDSYEQYV. CDR3 DNA: TGCAGTGCTAGAGATTCTTACGAGCAGTACGTC.